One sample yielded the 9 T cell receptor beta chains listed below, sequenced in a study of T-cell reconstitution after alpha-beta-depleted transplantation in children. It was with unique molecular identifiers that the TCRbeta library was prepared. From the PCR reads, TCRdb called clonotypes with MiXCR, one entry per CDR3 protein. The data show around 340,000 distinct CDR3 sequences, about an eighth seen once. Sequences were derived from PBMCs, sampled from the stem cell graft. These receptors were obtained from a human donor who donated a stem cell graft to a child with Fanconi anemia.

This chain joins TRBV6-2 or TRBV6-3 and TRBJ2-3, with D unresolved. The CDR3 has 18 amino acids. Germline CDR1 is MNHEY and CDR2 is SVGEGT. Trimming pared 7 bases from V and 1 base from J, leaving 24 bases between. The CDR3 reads CASIPREGRNYGTDTQYF. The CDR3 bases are TGTGCCAGCATCCCTAGAGAAGGGCGCAACTATGGCACAGATACGCAGTATTTT.

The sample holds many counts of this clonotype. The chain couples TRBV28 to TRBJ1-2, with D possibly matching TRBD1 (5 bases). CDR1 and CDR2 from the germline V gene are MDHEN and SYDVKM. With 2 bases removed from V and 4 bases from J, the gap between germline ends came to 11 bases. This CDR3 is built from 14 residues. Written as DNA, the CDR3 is TGTGCCAGCAGTTTACACGGACAAGGCTATGGCTACACCTTC. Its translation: CASSLHGQGYGYTF.

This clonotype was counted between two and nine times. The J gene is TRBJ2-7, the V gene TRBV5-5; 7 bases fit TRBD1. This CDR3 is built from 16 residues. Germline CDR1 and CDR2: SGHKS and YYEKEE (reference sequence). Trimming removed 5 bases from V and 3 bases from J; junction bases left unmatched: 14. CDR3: CASRIGWDSLYYEQYF. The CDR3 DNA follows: TGTGCCAGCAGAATTGGGTGGGACAGTCTATACTACGAGCAGTACTTC.

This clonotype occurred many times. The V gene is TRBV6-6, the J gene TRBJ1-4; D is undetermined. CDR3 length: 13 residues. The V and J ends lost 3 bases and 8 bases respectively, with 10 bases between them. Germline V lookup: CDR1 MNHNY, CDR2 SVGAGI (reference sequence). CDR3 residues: CASSYDLGEKLFF. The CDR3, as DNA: TGTGCCAGCAGTTATGACTTGGGGGAAAAACTGTTTTTT.

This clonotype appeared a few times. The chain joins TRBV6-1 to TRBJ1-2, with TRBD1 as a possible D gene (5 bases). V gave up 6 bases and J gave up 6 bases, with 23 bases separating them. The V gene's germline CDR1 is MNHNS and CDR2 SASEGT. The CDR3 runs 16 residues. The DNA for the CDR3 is TGTGCCAGCAGCCCTTTAACAGCACAGGCGCCCGATGGCTACACCTTC. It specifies CASSPLTAQAPDGYTF.

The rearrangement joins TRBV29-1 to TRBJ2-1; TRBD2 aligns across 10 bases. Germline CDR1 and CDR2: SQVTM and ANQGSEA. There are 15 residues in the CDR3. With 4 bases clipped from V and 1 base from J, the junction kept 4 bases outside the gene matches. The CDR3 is CSVGIAGGSYNEQFF. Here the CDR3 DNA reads TGCAGCGTTGGTATAGCGGGGGGTTCCTACAATGAGCAGTTCTTC.

In DNA form, the CDR3 reads TGCAGCGTTTTGGGTTCAAGTTTAGAGACCCAGTACTTC. Translated: CSVLGSSLETQYF. V usage is TRBV29-1 and J usage is TRBJ2-5; no clear D. This CDR3 comprises 13 residues. The V gene lost 5 bases and the J gene lost 4 bases, with 14 bases spanning the gap. Germline loops: CDR1 SQVTM, CDR2 ANQGSEA. Based on the CDR3 plus reference TRBV29-1 and TRBJ2-5, the full variable domain is SAVISQKPSRDICQRGTSLTIQCQVDSQVTMMFWYRQQPGQSLTLIATANQGSEATYESGFVIDKFPISRPNLTFSTLTVSNMSPEDSSIYLCSVLGSSLETQYFGPGTRLLVL.

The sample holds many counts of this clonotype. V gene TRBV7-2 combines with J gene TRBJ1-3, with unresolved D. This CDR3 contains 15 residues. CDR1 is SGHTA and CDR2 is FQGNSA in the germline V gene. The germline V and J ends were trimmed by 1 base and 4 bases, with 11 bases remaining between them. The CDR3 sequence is CASSLVPSTGNTIYF. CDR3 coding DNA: TGTGCCAGCAGCTTAGTGCCTTCCACAGGAAACACCATATATTTT.

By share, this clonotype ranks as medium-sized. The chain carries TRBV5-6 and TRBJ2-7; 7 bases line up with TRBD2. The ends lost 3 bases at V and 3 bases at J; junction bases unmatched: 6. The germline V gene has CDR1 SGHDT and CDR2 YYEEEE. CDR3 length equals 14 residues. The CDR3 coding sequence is TGTGCCAGCAGCTACGGGACTAATAACTACGAGCAGTACTTC. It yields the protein CASSYGTNNYEQYF. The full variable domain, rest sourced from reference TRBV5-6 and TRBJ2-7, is DAGVTQSPTHLIKTRGQQVTLRCSPKSGHDTVSWYQQALGQGPQFIFQYYEEEERQRGNFPDRFSGHQFPNYSSELNVNALLLGDSALYLCASSYGTNNYEQYFGPGTRLTVT.